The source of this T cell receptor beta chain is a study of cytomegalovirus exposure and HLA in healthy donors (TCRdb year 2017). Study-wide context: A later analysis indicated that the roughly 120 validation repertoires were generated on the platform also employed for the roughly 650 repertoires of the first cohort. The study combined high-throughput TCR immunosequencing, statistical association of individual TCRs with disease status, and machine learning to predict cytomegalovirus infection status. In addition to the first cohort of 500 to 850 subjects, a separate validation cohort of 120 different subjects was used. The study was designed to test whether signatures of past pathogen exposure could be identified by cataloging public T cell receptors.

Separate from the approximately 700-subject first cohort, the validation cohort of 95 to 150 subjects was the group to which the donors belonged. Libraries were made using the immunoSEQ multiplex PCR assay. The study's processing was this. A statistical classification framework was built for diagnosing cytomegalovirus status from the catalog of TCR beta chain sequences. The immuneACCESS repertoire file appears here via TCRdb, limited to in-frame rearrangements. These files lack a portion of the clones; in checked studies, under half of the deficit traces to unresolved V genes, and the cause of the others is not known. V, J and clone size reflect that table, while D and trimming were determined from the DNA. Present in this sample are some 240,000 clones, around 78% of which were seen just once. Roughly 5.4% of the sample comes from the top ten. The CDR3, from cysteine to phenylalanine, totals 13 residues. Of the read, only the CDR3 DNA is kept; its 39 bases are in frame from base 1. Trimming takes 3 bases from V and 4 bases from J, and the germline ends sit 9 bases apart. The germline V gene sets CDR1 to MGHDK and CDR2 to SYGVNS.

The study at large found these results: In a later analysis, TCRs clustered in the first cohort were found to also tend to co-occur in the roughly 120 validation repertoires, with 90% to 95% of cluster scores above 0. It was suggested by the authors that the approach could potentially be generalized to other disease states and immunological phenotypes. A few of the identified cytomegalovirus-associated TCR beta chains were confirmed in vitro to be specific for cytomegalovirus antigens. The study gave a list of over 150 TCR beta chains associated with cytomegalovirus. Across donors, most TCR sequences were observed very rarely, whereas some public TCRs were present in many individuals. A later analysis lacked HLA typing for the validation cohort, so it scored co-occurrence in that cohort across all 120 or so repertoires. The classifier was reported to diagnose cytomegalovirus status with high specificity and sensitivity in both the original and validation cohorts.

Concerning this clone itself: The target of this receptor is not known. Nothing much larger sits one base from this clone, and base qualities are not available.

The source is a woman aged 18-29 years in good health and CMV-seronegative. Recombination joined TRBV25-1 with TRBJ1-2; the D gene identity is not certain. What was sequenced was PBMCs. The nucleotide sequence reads TGTGCCAGCAGTGAGATGGGATCCTATGGCTACACCTTC. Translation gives CASSEMGSYGYTF.